Below are 10 T cell receptor beta chains sequenced from a single sample in a study of blood T cells in healthy people across ages. Together with a sample-barcoded 5' primer, a J-beta primer mix was included in a second PCR lasting roughly 6 to 12 cycles. Each CDR3 protein is one row after TCRdb ran MiXCR on the 5' RACE reads. The data show 920,000 or so distinct CDR3 sequences, under 45% seen once. Source material: blood. Source of these receptors: a woman aged 60-75 years in good health.

This clonotype has more than one count but fewer than ten. The chain recombines TRBV27 with TRBJ2-7; maybe TRBD2 (6 bases). V lost 10 bases and J 2 bases, leaving 9 bases between the germline ends. The CDR3 is made up of 11 amino acids. The germline V gene encodes CDR1 MNHEY and CDR2 SMNVEV (reference sequence). Here the CDR3 DNA reads TGTGCCATCGGGGGTCCCTACGAGCAGTACTTC. It encodes CAIGGPYEQYF.

This clonotype was recorded a few times. This chain uses TRBV29-1 with TRBJ2-4; D may be TRBD1 (6 bases). Germline CDR1 and CDR2: SQVTM and ANQGSEA. This CDR3 has 13 amino acids. The V end lost 1 base, the J end lost 13 bases, and 17 bases lay between the germline ends. The DNA for the CDR3 is TGCAGCGTTGAAGGGGGGCAGGGTGAAGAGCAGTACTTC. Protein: CSVEGGQGEEQYF.

The rearrangement links TRBV12-3 or TRBV12-4 to TRBJ2-1; 9 bases agree with TRBD2. V lost 2 bases and J lost 6; bases outside the gene matches: 8. There are 16 residues in the CDR3. CDR3 residues: CASSLIIAGVGNEQFF. CDR3 in DNA: TGTGCCAGCAGTTTAATTATAGCGGGAGTCGGCAATGAGCAGTTCTTC.

The J gene is TRBJ2-1, the V gene TRBV4-1; 7 bases are shared with TRBD2. Looked up from germline, CDR1 is MGHRA and CDR2 is YSYEKL. This CDR3 has 17 residues. V was clipped by 0 bases and J by 4 bases; unmatched bases: 9. CDR3 sequence reads: CASSQDVPPGGYNEQFF. The CDR3 coding sequence is TGCGCCAGCAGCCAAGATGTCCCCCCGGGAGGTTACAATGAGCAGTTCTTC.

V gene TRBV28 combines with J gene TRBJ2-7; TRBD2 aligns across 8 bases. This CDR3 region has 15 residues. V shed 6 bases, J shed 4 bases, and the junction held 11 bases outside the gene matches. Germline CDR1 MDHEN, CDR2 SYDVKM. CDR3: CASSPIGGRSYEQYF. The CDR3 region has the DNA TGTGCCAGCAGCCCCATTGGCGGGAGGAGTTACGAGCAGTACTTC.

This clonotype was counted only a few times. This chain links TRBV6-5 with TRBJ2-7; maybe TRBD1 (6 bases). The CDR3 spans 13 residues. CDR1 is MNHEY and CDR2 is SVGAGI in the germline V gene. Trimming removed 9 bases from V and 4 bases from J, with 16 bases in between. The CDR3 region is CASRQAGFYEQYF. The CDR3, as DNA: TGTGCCAGTAGACAGGCTGGGTTTTACGAGCAGTACTTC.

This clonotype was seen a single time. The chain is built from TRBV29-1 and TRBJ1-5; D possibly corresponds to TRBD1 (5 bases). V was cut by 5 bases and J by 3 bases, with 8 bases left in between. The V gene's germline CDR1 is SQVTM and CDR2 ANQGSEA. The CDR3 sequence is 12 residues long. CDR3 bases: TGCAGCGTTCGGGGGAACAATCAGCCCCAGCATTTT. As protein: CSVRGNNQPQHF.

The V gene is TRBV9, the J gene TRBJ1-1; TRBD1 aligns across 9 bases. This CDR3 contains 14 residues. Germline values: CDR1 SGDLS, CDR2 YYNGEE. After removal of 2 bases from V and 4 bases from J, the junction contained 3 bases not matched to a gene. The CDR3 coding sequence is TGTGCCAGCAGCGTGGTGACAGGGGGCACTGAAGCTTTCTTT. It is translated as CASSVVTGGTEAFF. The full variable domain, with the rest looked up from reference TRBV9 and TRBJ1-1, is DSGVTQTPKHLITATGQRVTLRCSPRSGDLSVYWYQQSLDQGLQFLIQYYNGEERAKGNILERFSAQQFPDLHSELNLSSLELGDSALYFCASSVVTGGTEAFFGQGTRLTVV.

The rearrangement joins TRBV9 to TRBJ2-7, with 9 bases that match TRBD2. The CDR3 spans 15 residues. Trimming removed 4 bases from V and 8 bases from J; junction bases left unmatched: 13. Germline V gives CDR1 SGDLS, CDR2 YYNGEE. The CDR3 region is CASSTTVASGTKQYF. The CDR3 DNA reads as TGTGCCAGCAGCACTACAGTTGCTAGCGGGACAAAGCAGTACTTC. The full variable domain, with the rest looked up from reference TRBV9 and TRBJ2-7, is DSGVTQTPKHLITATGQRVTLRCSPRSGDLSVYWYQQSLDQGLQFLIQYYNGEERAKGNILERFSAQQFPDLHSELNLSSLELGDSALYFCASSTTVASGTKQYFGPGTRLTVT.

This clonotype was seen only a few times. The V gene is TRBV25-1, the J gene TRBJ2-4; 8 positions agree with TRBD1. Trimming removed 2 bases from V and 1 base from J; junction bases left unmatched: 7. This CDR3 has 17 residues. Germline loops: CDR1 MGHDK, CDR2 SYGVNS. The CDR3 DNA follows: TGTGCCAGCAGTGAAATTCCCCGGACAGGGGCCAAAAACATTCAGTACTTC. Its translation: CASSEIPRTGAKNIQYF.